Listed below are T cell receptor beta chains from one sample, sequenced in a study of blood T cell repertoires in COVID-19. Assay: immunoSEQ multiplex PCR; the TCRdb copy retains only in-frame clones and omits some. The repertoire holds some 150,000 clones, 70% to 85% seen once, with roughly 7.9% in the top ten. The sequencing input was peripheral blood. Receptor source: a woman between 50 and 59 years old in a cohort sampled during active or convalescent COVID-19. The CDR3 runs from the conserved cysteine through the conserved F or W. Each record gives: D gene, V gene, clone size, J gene, CDR3 DNA, CDR3 protein. The D gene is left open where the match is weak. Size is stated for part of the rows, as once, few or many counts, or as a class when the clone is expanded.

d_call: .; v_call: TRBV10-3; clone_size: .; j_call: TRBJ1-2; cdr3_nt: TGTGCCATCAGTCTAAGTCAACAGGGAGATGGCTACACCTTC; cdr3_aa: CAISLSQQGDGYTF
d_call: TRBD1; v_call: TRBV2; clone_size: once; j_call: TRBJ1-6; cdr3_nt: TGTGCCAGCAGGATTCTGACAGGGCAGGCCCTCCACTTT; cdr3_aa: CASRILTGQALHF
d_call: .; v_call: TRBV7-6; clone_size: .; j_call: TRBJ2-5; cdr3_nt: TGTGCCAGCAGCTTAGCCCGTCAAGAGACCCAGTACTTC; cdr3_aa: CASSLARQETQYF
d_call: .; v_call: TRBV6-6; clone_size: .; j_call: TRBJ1-2; cdr3_nt: TGTGCCAGCAGTTTCGGCAGAGGCTATGGCTACACCTTC; cdr3_aa: CASSFGRGYGYTF
d_call: TRBD2; v_call: TRBV6-2/TRBV6-3; clone_size: .; j_call: TRBJ2-5; cdr3_nt: TGTGCCAGCAGTTACATACGGGGGGGGAAGAGAGAGACCCAGTACTTC; cdr3_aa: CASSYIRGGKRETQYF
d_call: TRBD2; v_call: TRBV19; clone_size: many; j_call: TRBJ2-5; cdr3_nt: TGTGCCAGTACCCTTAGCGGGGGGCCTCAAGAGACCCAGTACTTC; cdr3_aa: CASTLSGGPQETQYF
d_call: .; v_call: TRBV20-1; clone_size: .; j_call: TRBJ1-1; cdr3_nt: TGCAGTGGCCATTTCGGCACTGAAGCTTTCTTT; cdr3_aa: CSGHFGTEAFF
d_call: TRBD1; v_call: TRBV29-1; clone_size: .; j_call: TRBJ1-1; cdr3_nt: TGCAGCGTTGACGAACAGGGGGAGAGTGACACTGAAGCTTTCTTT; cdr3_aa: CSVDEQGESDTEAFF
d_call: .; v_call: TRBV5-1; clone_size: .; j_call: TRBJ1-1; cdr3_nt: TGCGCCAGCAGCCTCCTAGACAGCCACACTGAAGCTTTCTTT; cdr3_aa: CASSLLDSHTEAFF
d_call: TRBD2; v_call: TRBV18; clone_size: .; j_call: TRBJ2-3; cdr3_nt: TGTGCCAGCTCACCACCGCGGCTAGCGGTCACAGATACGCAGTATTTT; cdr3_aa: CASSPPRLAVTDTQYF
d_call: .; v_call: TRBV7-8; clone_size: .; j_call: TRBJ1-1; cdr3_nt: TGTGCCAGCAGCTCAGCCACGGGGGGGAGGATGAACACTGAAGCTTTCTTT; cdr3_aa: CASSSATGGRMNTEAFF
d_call: TRBD1; v_call: TRBV6-5; clone_size: .; j_call: TRBJ1-1; cdr3_nt: TGTGCCAGCACTACAGGACAGGGGGCCGGTACTGAAGCTTTCTTT; cdr3_aa: CASTTGQGAGTEAFF
d_call: .; v_call: TRBV4-3; clone_size: once; j_call: TRBJ2-5; cdr3_nt: TGCGCCAGCAGCCAAGACCTGGGGAGGTCCCAGTACTTC; cdr3_aa: CASSQDLGRSQYF
d_call: .; v_call: TRBV29-1; clone_size: .; j_call: TRBJ1-2; cdr3_nt: TGCAGCGTTGACAGGTCCTATGGCTACACCTTC; cdr3_aa: CSVDRSYGYTF
d_call: TRBD2; v_call: TRBV7-3; clone_size: once; j_call: TRBJ2-1; cdr3_nt: TGTGCCAGCAGCCCTACTAGCGGGGGGAACAATGAGCAGTTCTTC; cdr3_aa: CASSPTSGGNNEQFF
d_call: .; v_call: TRBV11-2; clone_size: .; j_call: TRBJ2-7; cdr3_nt: TGTGCCAGCAGCCCTCCGGGACATGCCTACGAGCAGTACTTC; cdr3_aa: CASSPPGHAYEQYF
d_call: .; v_call: TRBV24-1; clone_size: .; j_call: TRBJ1-1; cdr3_nt: TGTGCCACCAGTGATTTGTTCGGGAGCCGGTTGTACACTGAAGCTTTCTTT; cdr3_aa: CATSDLFGSRLYTEAFF
d_call: TRBD2; v_call: TRBV10-3; clone_size: once; j_call: TRBJ2-5; cdr3_nt: TGTGCCGCGACTAGCGACCAAGAGACCCAGTACTTC; cdr3_aa: CAATSDQETQYF
d_call: .; v_call: TRBV3-1/TRBV3-2; clone_size: few; j_call: TRBJ1-4; cdr3_nt: TGTGCCAGCAGCTCTCCAGCAACTAATGAAAAACTGTTTTTT; cdr3_aa: CASSSPATNEKLFF
d_call: .; v_call: TRBV5-1; clone_size: .; j_call: TRBJ1-2; cdr3_nt: TGCGCCAGCAGCTCGTCGCAGGGTCGCTACGACACCTTC; cdr3_aa: CASSSSQGRYDTF
d_call: TRBD1; v_call: TRBV18; clone_size: .; j_call: TRBJ1-1; cdr3_nt: TGTGCCAGCCAAACTCAGACAGGGGGTGATATGAACACTGAAGCTTTCTTT; cdr3_aa: CASQTQTGGDMNTEAFF
d_call: .; v_call: TRBV16; clone_size: .; j_call: TRBJ2-2; cdr3_nt: TGTGCCAGCAGCCAATTGGCCGTAACGAACACCGGGGAGCTGTTTTTT; cdr3_aa: CASSQLAVTNTGELFF
d_call: TRBD1; v_call: TRBV24-1; clone_size: once; j_call: TRBJ2-1; cdr3_nt: TGTGCCACCAGTGAGGCCGGGACAGCGGATTACAATGAGCAGTTCTTC; cdr3_aa: CATSEAGTADYNEQFF
d_call: TRBD1; v_call: TRBV5-1; clone_size: .; j_call: TRBJ1-2; cdr3_nt: TGCGCCAGCAGCCTCTCGCCCGGGACAGGGGGCTATGGCTACACCTTC; cdr3_aa: CASSLSPGTGGYGYTF
d_call: .; v_call: TRBV7-9; clone_size: .; j_call: TRBJ1-2; cdr3_nt: TGTGCCAGCAGCTTAGCCACATACTACACCTTC; cdr3_aa: CASSLATYYTF
d_call: .; v_call: TRBV11-2; clone_size: .; j_call: TRBJ2-5; cdr3_nt: TGTGCCAGCAACTCCGGGCAAGAGACCCAGTACTTC; cdr3_aa: CASNSGQETQYF
d_call: .; v_call: TRBV10-3; clone_size: .; j_call: TRBJ1-2; cdr3_nt: TGTGCCATCAGTGAGCAGGACTATGGCTACACCTTC; cdr3_aa: CAISEQDYGYTF
d_call: .; v_call: TRBV7-2; clone_size: .; j_call: TRBJ2-3; cdr3_nt: TGTGCCAGTAAAGGGGTTGGGCACTTCACAGATACGCAGTATTTT; cdr3_aa: CASKGVGHFTDTQYF
d_call: .; v_call: TRBV5-5; clone_size: .; j_call: TRBJ2-7; cdr3_nt: TGTGCCAGCAGCTTGGCCGAACAGGCCCTCTACGAGCAGTACTTC; cdr3_aa: CASSLAEQALYEQYF
d_call: TRBD2; v_call: TRBV7-9; clone_size: few; j_call: TRBJ2-1; cdr3_nt: TGTGCCAGCAGCTGGGGACTAGCGGGGCAGTTCTTC; cdr3_aa: CASSWGLAGQFF
d_call: .; v_call: TRBV2; clone_size: once; j_call: TRBJ2-5; cdr3_nt: TGTGCCAGCAGACGCCGGGTGGGGACAATCCAAGAGACCCAGTACTTC; cdr3_aa: CASRRRVGTIQETQYF
d_call: .; v_call: TRBV30; clone_size: .; j_call: TRBJ1-2; cdr3_nt: TGTGCCCCGGAGGGGGGCGGGGGCTGGGGCTACACCTTC; cdr3_aa: CAPEGGGGWGYTF
d_call: .; v_call: TRBV4-3; clone_size: .; j_call: TRBJ2-3; cdr3_nt: TGCGCCAGCAGCCAAGTGGTCAGGGGTACAGATACGCAGTATTTT; cdr3_aa: CASSQVVRGTDTQYF
d_call: .; v_call: TRBV11-3; clone_size: .; j_call: TRBJ2-1; cdr3_nt: TGTGCCAGCAGCTCGCAGACAGGCTCTGGTGAGCAGTTCTTC; cdr3_aa: CASSSQTGSGEQFF
d_call: .; v_call: TRBV4-3; clone_size: .; j_call: TRBJ1-2; cdr3_nt: TGCGCCAGCAGCCCCCCGGGAGCCGGCTATGGCTACACCTTC; cdr3_aa: CASSPPGAGYGYTF
d_call: .; v_call: TRBV7-2; clone_size: .; j_call: TRBJ2-5; cdr3_nt: TGTGCCAAGGATAGGGGATTTGGAAAGACCCAGTACTTC; cdr3_aa: CAKDRGFGKTQYF
d_call: .; v_call: TRBV4-3; clone_size: .; j_call: TRBJ1-1; cdr3_nt: TGCGCCAGCAGCCATTACAGGGCCGGGAACACTGAAGCTTTCTTT; cdr3_aa: CASSHYRAGNTEAFF
d_call: TRBD1; v_call: TRBV5-5; clone_size: .; j_call: TRBJ1-5; cdr3_nt: TGTGCCAGCAGCCCCGGCACAGGGGGCAATCAGCCCCAGCATTTT; cdr3_aa: CASSPGTGGNQPQHF
d_call: TRBD1; v_call: TRBV5-1; clone_size: .; j_call: TRBJ1-6; cdr3_nt: TGCGCCAGCAGCTTGGAGGGGACAGGGGGAGAACGTCCCCTCCACTTT; cdr3_aa: CASSLEGTGGERPLHF
d_call: .; v_call: TRBV9; clone_size: .; j_call: TRBJ1-1; cdr3_nt: TGTGCCAGCAGCGTAGGAGGGCCCATGAACACTGAAGCTTTCTTT; cdr3_aa: CASSVGGPMNTEAFF
d_call: TRBD1; v_call: TRBV18; clone_size: .; j_call: TRBJ1-1; cdr3_nt: TGTGCCAGCTCTCGGCGGACCGGGACAGCGGACACTGAAGCTTTCTTT; cdr3_aa: CASSRRTGTADTEAFF
d_call: TRBD1; v_call: TRBV11-3; clone_size: .; j_call: TRBJ2-7; cdr3_nt: TGTGCCAGCAGCACCCGGACAGGGACCGAGCAGTACTTC; cdr3_aa: CASSTRTGTEQYF
d_call: .; v_call: TRBV19; clone_size: .; j_call: TRBJ2-2; cdr3_nt: TGTGCCAGTAGTATCAGGGTCCCCACCGGGGAGCTGTTTTTT; cdr3_aa: CASSIRVPTGELFF
d_call: TRBD2; v_call: TRBV19; clone_size: .; j_call: TRBJ2-1; cdr3_nt: TGTGCCAGTAGTATAGGATCTAGCGGGGCCTACAATGAGCAGTTCTTC; cdr3_aa: CASSIGSSGAYNEQFF
d_call: TRBD1; v_call: TRBV19; clone_size: .; j_call: TRBJ1-2; cdr3_nt: TGTGCCAGTAGTGGAATCGACAGGGCATTCAGCTACACCTTC; cdr3_aa: CASSGIDRAFSYTF
d_call: .; v_call: TRBV6-2/TRBV6-3; clone_size: .; j_call: TRBJ1-5; cdr3_nt: TGTGCCAGCAGCGACAGGAGGCGTCAGCCCCAGCATTTT; cdr3_aa: CASSDRRRQPQHF
d_call: TRBD1; v_call: TRBV7-6; clone_size: .; j_call: TRBJ1-5; cdr3_nt: TGTGCCAGCAGCTTTGGACAGGGGTGGAATCAGCCCCAGCATTTT; cdr3_aa: CASSFGQGWNQPQHF
d_call: .; v_call: TRBV27; clone_size: .; j_call: TRBJ1-5; cdr3_nt: TGTGCCAGCAGTTTATACGGGTATAGCAATCAGCCCCAGCATTTT; cdr3_aa: CASSLYGYSNQPQHF
d_call: TRBD2; v_call: TRBV19; clone_size: .; j_call: TRBJ2-1; cdr3_nt: TGTGCCAGTAGTAGTAATAGCGGGGGGCGGTACAATGAGCAGTTCTTC; cdr3_aa: CASSSNSGGRYNEQFF
d_call: .; v_call: TRBV14; clone_size: .; j_call: TRBJ1-5; cdr3_nt: TGTGCCAGCAGCCAAGATTGGAACAGAAGCAATCAGCCCCAGCATTTT; cdr3_aa: CASSQDWNRSNQPQHF
d_call: TRBD1; v_call: TRBV19; clone_size: .; j_call: TRBJ1-6; cdr3_nt: TGTGCCAGTAGGGGACAGGGGGCCGGCAATTCACCCCTCCACTTT; cdr3_aa: CASRGQGAGNSPLHF
d_call: .; v_call: TRBV6-7; clone_size: .; j_call: TRBJ1-5; cdr3_nt: TGTGCCAGCAGAGAACAGGTTATCGGCAATCAGCCCCAGCATTTT; cdr3_aa: CASREQVIGNQPQHF
d_call: .; v_call: TRBV19; clone_size: .; j_call: TRBJ2-5; cdr3_nt: TGTGCCAGTAGAGCTTCAAACCGGGACTCCGTGTTTCAAGAGACCCAGTACTTC; cdr3_aa: CASRASNRDSVFQETQYF
d_call: .; v_call: TRBV3-1/TRBV3-2; clone_size: once; j_call: TRBJ1-3; cdr3_nt: TGTGCCAGCAGGATGACAGACACCACTGGAAACACCATATATTTT; cdr3_aa: CASRMTDTTGNTIYF
d_call: .; v_call: TRBV10-3; clone_size: .; j_call: TRBJ2-3; cdr3_nt: TGTGCCATCAGCCAGGTTACCGATCAATCGCGCCATACGCAGTATTTT; cdr3_aa: CAISQVTDQSRHTQYF
d_call: .; v_call: TRBV5-6; clone_size: .; j_call: TRBJ2-1; cdr3_nt: TGTGCCAGCCACCTCACCCGGGGAAATGAGCAGTTCTTC; cdr3_aa: CASHLTRGNEQFF
d_call: .; v_call: TRBV19; clone_size: .; j_call: TRBJ1-1; cdr3_nt: TGTGCCAGTAGTATAGGATCCCGGGGGACCACTGAAGCTTTCTTT; cdr3_aa: CASSIGSRGTTEAFF
d_call: .; v_call: TRBV27; clone_size: .; j_call: TRBJ2-3; cdr3_nt: TGTGCCACTCTCCAGGACGGGAGAGGCACAGATACGCAGTATTTT; cdr3_aa: CATLQDGRGTDTQYF
d_call: .; v_call: TRBV7-6; clone_size: few; j_call: TRBJ1-5; cdr3_nt: TGTGCCAGCAGCTTATCGGACATAAACAATCAGCCCCAGCATTTT; cdr3_aa: CASSLSDINNQPQHF